The clone carrying this T cell receptor (beta chain) was found many times. The CDR3 length is 13 residues. V was shortened by 4 bases and J by 6 bases, with 10 bases between the two germline ends. Germline values: CDR1 SGHKS, CDR2 YYEKEE (reference sequence). Patients underwent thyroid surgery, and none had received any treatment before it. The record originates from a study of metastatic and nonmetastatic thyroid tumors. TCRdb re-clonotyped the PCR reads via MiXCR. Here the sample spans 22,000 or so clones, 20% being singletons. The source is a female donor with papillary thyroid cancer or a benign thyroid nodule (not recorded which). Some clones in this sample may be carry-over from other donors' samples. J is TRBJ2-2 and V is TRBV5-5; possibly TRBD2 for D (5 bases). The sequencing input was blood. The CDR3 sequence is CASSTERAGELFF. The CDR3 DNA is TGTGCCAGCAGCACCGAGAGGGCCGGGGAGCTGTTTTTT.